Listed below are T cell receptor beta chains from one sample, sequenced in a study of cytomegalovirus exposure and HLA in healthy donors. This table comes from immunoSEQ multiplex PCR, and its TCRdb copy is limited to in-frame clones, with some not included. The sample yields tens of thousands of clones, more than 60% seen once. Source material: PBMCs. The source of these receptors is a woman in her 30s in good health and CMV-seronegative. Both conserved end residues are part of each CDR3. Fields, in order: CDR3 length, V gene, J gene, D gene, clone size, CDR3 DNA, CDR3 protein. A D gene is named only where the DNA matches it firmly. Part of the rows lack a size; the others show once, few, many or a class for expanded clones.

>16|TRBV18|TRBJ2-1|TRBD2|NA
TGTGCCAGCTCATCCCCTACTAGCGGTCATTACAATGAGCAGTTCTTC
CASSSPTSGHYNEQFF
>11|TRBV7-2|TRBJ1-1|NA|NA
TGTGCCAGCAGCCCCTATTTAGAAGCTTTCTTT
CASSPYLEAFF
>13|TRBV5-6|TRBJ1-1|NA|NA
TGTGCCAGCAGCGTTGGATGGGGCAGTGAAGCTTTCTTT
CASSVGWGSEAFF
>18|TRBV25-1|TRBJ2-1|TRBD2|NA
TGTGCCAGCAGTGCCTCGTATAGCGGGGGGGCCTGGGACAATGAGCAGTTCTTC
CASSASYSGGAWDNEQFF
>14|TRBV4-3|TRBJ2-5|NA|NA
TGCGCCAGCAGCCAGGGCGCGCTCCTAGAGACCCAGTACTTC
CASSQGALLETQYF
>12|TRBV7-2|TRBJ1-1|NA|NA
TGTGCCAGCAGCTTGAGGGGGACTGAAGCTTTCTTT
CASSLRGTEAFF
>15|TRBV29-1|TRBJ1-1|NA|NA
TGCAGCGTTGAAATCTCCCGGGGTATAAACACTGAAGCTTTCTTT
CSVEISRGINTEAFF
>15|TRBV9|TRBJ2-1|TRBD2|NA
TGTGCCAGCACCAGAAGCGGGGGGGCTATTTTCGAGCAGTTCTTC
CASTRSGGAIFEQFF
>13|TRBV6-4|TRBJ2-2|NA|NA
TGTGCCAGCAGTGTCCTCAGGGGAGGGGAGCTGTTTTTT
CASSVLRGGELFF
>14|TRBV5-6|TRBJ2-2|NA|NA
TGTGCCAGCAGCTTCGTTTTGGCCACCGGGGAGCTGTTTTTT
CASSFVLATGELFF
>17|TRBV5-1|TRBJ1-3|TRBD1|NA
TGCGCCAGCAGCCGGGACAGGTTGGGGGACTCTGGAAACACCATATATTTT
CASSRDRLGDSGNTIYF
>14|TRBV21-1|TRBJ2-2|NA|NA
TGTGCCAGCGATAAAAGGGGCTACACCGGGGAGCTGTTTTTT
CASDKRGYTGELFF
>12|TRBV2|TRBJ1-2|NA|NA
TGTGCCAGCGCCCCCATCTCCAGTGGCTACACCTTC
CASAPISSGYTF
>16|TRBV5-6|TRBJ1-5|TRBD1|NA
TGTGCCAGCAGCTTGAGGGGGCCCGGACCCAATCAGCCCCAGCATTTT
CASSLRGPGPNQPQHF
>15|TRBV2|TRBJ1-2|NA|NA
TGTGCCACCAAACCCGACAGGAACGCTAACTATGGCTACACCTTC
CATKPDRNANYGYTF
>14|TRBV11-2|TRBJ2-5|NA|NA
TGTGCCAGCAGCTCCTCCAGGGGAGGGGAGACCCAGTACTTC
CASSSSRGGETQYF
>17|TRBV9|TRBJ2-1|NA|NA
TGTGCCAGCAGCGTAGATCCGGGGGAGCCCCCCTACAATGAGCAGTTCTTC
CASSVDPGEPPYNEQFF
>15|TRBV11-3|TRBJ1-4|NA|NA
TGTGCCAGCAGTCCCCTAGGGGCCGCAAGTGAAAAACTGTTTTTT
CASSPLGAASEKLFF
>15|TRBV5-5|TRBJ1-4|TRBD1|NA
TGTGCCAGCAGCTGGACAGGGATGAGGGATGAAAAACTGTTTTTT
CASSWTGMRDEKLFF
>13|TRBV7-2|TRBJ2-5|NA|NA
TGTGCCAGCAGCATCCGGGACTTAGAGACCCAGTACTTC
CASSIRDLETQYF
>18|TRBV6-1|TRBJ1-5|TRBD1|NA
TGTGCCAGCAGTGACGCCGGGACAGGGGGCCGAAGCAATCAGCCCCAGCATTTT
CASSDAGTGGRSNQPQHF
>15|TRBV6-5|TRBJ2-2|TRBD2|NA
TGTGCCAGCAGTCAACGGTCCGGGGGGACCGGGGAGCTGTTTTTT
CASSQRSGGTGELFF
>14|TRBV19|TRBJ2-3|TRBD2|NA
TGTGCCAGTCTAGCGGGAGGGCTGGGAGATACGCAGTATTTT
CASLAGGLGDTQYF
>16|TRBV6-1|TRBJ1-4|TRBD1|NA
TGTGCCAGCAGTGAACGGGGAAGGGGACAGAATGAAAAACTGTTTTTT
CASSERGRGQNEKLFF
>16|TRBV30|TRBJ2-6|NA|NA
TGTGCCGCCCCACCCGGCGGAACCTCTGGGGCCAACGTCCTGACTTTC
CAAPPGGTSGANVLTF
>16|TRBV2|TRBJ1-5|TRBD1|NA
TGTGCCAGCAGTAAACCGGGACAGGGGGGCAATCAGCCCCAGCATTTT
CASSKPGQGGNQPQHF
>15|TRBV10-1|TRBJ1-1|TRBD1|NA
TGCGCCAGCAGTGAGGAAGGACAGGGCGAGAAGGGAGCTTTCTTT
CASSEEGQGEKGAFF
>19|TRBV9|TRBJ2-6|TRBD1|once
TGTGCCAGCAGCGCCCCTCGGGGACAGGGCTCGTCTGGGGCCAACGTCCTGACTTTC
CASSAPRGQGSSGANVLTF
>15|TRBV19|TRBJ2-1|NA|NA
TGTGCCAGTAGTATCTCAGCGGACTCCTACAATGAGCAGTTCTTC
CASSISADSYNEQFF
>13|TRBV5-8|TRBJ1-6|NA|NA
TGTGCCAGCAGCTTGGGACAGATTTCACCCCTCCACTTT
CASSLGQISPLHF
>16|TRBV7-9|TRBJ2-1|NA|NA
TGTGCCAGCGGGTTGGTCCGGCCCAGGGGGGCATATGAGCAGTTCTTC
CASGLVRPRGAYEQFF
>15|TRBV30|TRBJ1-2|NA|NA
TGTGCCTGGACCCCGGACAGTTATTCTAACTATGGCTACACCTTC
CAWTPDSYSNYGYTF
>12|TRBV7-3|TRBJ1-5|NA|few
TGTGCCAGCAGCCTATATTTTCAGCCCCAGCATTTT
CASSLYFQPQHF
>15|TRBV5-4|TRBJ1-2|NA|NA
TGTGCCAGCAGCTTGAAGGCAGGCACTAACTATGGCTACACCTTC
CASSLKAGTNYGYTF
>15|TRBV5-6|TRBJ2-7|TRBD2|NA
TGTGCCAGCAGCCGGGAGGTGTCAGTTTACTACGAGCAGTACTTC
CASSREVSVYYEQYF
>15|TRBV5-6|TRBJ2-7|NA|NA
TGTGCCAGCACTCTGGGGGCAGACAAGGGTTACGAGCAGTACTTC
CASTLGADKGYEQYF
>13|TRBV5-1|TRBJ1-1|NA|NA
TGCGCCAGCAGCTTAGACGGACAGTCTGAAGCTTTCTTT
CASSLDGQSEAFF
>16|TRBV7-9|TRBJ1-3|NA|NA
TGTGCCAGCAGCTTAGAGGGGGGGAACTCTGGAAACACCATATATTTT
CASSLEGGNSGNTIYF
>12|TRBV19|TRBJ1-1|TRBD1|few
TGTGCCAGTAGTCTGACAGGGGCTGAAGCTTTCTTT
CASSLTGAEAFF
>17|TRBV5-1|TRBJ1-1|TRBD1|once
TGCGCCAGCAGCTTGGGACAGGGGGGTCCCGGAGTCGCTGAAGCTTTCTTT
CASSLGQGGPGVAEAFF
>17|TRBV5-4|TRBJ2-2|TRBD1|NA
TGTGCCAGCAGCTCGATTACAGGGGCCGCGAACACCGGGGAGCTGTTTTTT
CASSSITGAANTGELFF
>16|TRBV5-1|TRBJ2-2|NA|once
TGCGCCAGCAGCTCCTCCGGGACTCCAAACACCGGGGAGCTGTTTTTT
CASSSSGTPNTGELFF
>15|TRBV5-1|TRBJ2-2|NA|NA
TGCGCCAGCAGCTTGCGGGGTAGGAACACCGGGGAGCTGTTTTTT
CASSLRGRNTGELFF
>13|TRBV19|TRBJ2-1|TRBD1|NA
TGTGCCAGTAGTGCGGACAGGGGGCATGAGCAGTTCTTC
CASSADRGHEQFF
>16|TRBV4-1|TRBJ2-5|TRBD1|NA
TGCGCCAGCTGCCCCCCTACAGGGGGCGAGTTGGAGACCCAGTACTTC
CASCPPTGGELETQYF